This T cell receptor beta chain appears in the sequencing data of a study of spatial heterogeneity in lung cancer. Judged by abundance, this clonotype is medium-sized (0.01 to 0.1%). The antigen remains undetermined. The study, taken as a whole, reports: The study found ubiquitous expanded tumor TCRs in blood more at resection than follow-up.

Stated time point: sample taken at primary tumor resection. Material for sequencing was whole RNA from tumor, nontumor lung or frozen PBMC, left unsorted. Samples were donated by 72 untreated early-stage non-small cell lung cancer patients. TCRdb recomputed calls from the 5' RACE reads with MiXCR, one row per CDR3 protein. The sample gives 20,000 to 25,000 distinct CDR3 sequences, 4% to 5% of which show up once; 7.4% is in the top ten. The V end lost 1 base, the J end lost 5 bases, and 2 bases lay between the germline ends. Per germline, CDR1 SEHNR and CDR2 FQNEAQ (reference sequence). CDR3 length equals 11 residues.

The J gene is TRBJ2-5, the V gene TRBV7-9; D call uncertain. The sequencing here drew on PBMCs, taken at surgery. The TCR comes from a male donor with early-stage non-small cell lung cancer. The CDR3 sequence: CASSLVETQYF. CDR3 bases: TGTGCCAGCAGCTTAGTGGAGACCCAGTACTTC.